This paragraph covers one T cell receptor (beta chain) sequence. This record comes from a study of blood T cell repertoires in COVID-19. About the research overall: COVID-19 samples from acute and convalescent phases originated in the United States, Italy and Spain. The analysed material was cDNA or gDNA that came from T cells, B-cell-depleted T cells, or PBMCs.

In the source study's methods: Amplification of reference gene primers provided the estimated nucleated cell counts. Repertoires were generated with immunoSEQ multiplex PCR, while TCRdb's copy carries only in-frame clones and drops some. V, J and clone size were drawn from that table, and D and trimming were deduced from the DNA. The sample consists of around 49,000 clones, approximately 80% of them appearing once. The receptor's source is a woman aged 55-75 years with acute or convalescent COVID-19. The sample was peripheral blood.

The DNA of the CDR3 is TGTGCCAGCAGCCCCGGTTCCATTAGCTATGGCTACACCTTC. Amino acid sequence: CASSPGSISYGYTF. V gene TRBV6-6 combines with J gene TRBJ1-2; D is unresolved. V lost 6 bases to trimming and J lost 4 bases, with 15 bases between them. Germline-derived CDR1 and CDR2 are MNHNY and SVGAGI (reference sequence). This CDR3 comprises 14 residues.